The 27 T cell receptor beta chains below were found in one sample sequenced in a study of blood T cells in healthy people across ages. Together with a sample-barcoded 5' primer, a J-beta primer mix was included in a second PCR lasting about 7 to 12 cycles. TCRdb passed the 5' RACE reads through MiXCR, listing each CDR3 protein once. The sample holds about 650,000 distinct CDR3 sequences, approximately 29% seen once. The sample taken for sequencing was blood. These receptors all come from a woman of 80 years or more in good health.

Points on this clonotype: This may be a read error: a much more frequent sequence differs by one nucleotide. The rearrangement links TRBV20-1 to TRBJ2-3; D possibly corresponds to TRBD1 (6 bases). Germline V gene data show CDR1 as DFQATT and CDR2 as SNEGSKA (reference sequence). The CDR3 extends over 15 amino acids. The CDR3 here is CSASESWTATDKQYF. CDR3 sequence (DNA): TGCAGTGCTAGCGAAAGTTGGACAGCGACAGATAAGCAGTATTTT.

This clonotype was found many times. The chain uses TRBV27 and TRBJ1-2; D remains unclear. Germline V gene data show CDR1 as MNHEY and CDR2 as SMNVEV (reference sequence). This CDR3 spans 14 amino acids. The V and J ends lost 4 bases and 0 bases respectively, with 9 bases between them. Here the CDR3 DNA reads TGTGCCAGCAGTTCCCCAGGAGCTAACTATGGCTACACCTTC. Its translation is CASSSPGANYGYTF.

This clonotype was detected many times. The rearrangement uses TRBV4-2 and TRBJ2-7; D perhaps matches TRBD2 (5 bases). The germline V and J ends were trimmed by 0 bases and 3 bases, with 15 bases remaining between them. Germline V gene data show CDR1 as LGHNA and CDR2 as YNFKEQ. CDR3 length: 16 amino acids. CDR3 DNA: TGTGCCAGCAGCCAAGAAGGGTCGGGGTTGCGCTACGAGCAGTACTTC. Amino acid sequence: CASSQEGSGLRYEQYF.

The chain links TRBV6-5 to TRBJ1-2; 8 bases agree with TRBD1. Germline CDR1 and CDR2: MNHEY and SVGAGI. J gave up 4 bases and V 2 bases, and 3 bases lay outside the gene matches. This CDR3 has 14 residues. The CDR3 protein is CASSYGQGVYGYTF. In DNA form, the CDR3 reads TGTGCCAGCAGTTACGGACAGGGCGTCTATGGCTACACCTTC.

Here the CDR3 reads CASSLGSSGTGFPGELFF. The CDR3 DNA reads TGTGCCAGCAGCTTAGGTTCTTCGGGGACAGGGTTTCCCGGGGAGCTGTTTTTT. The chain has TRBV7-6 and TRBJ2-2; 9 bases line up with TRBD1. Germline loops: CDR1 SGHVS, CDR2 FNYEAQ. The CDR3 is 18 residues long. Trimming took 1 base from V and 6 from J; bases not matched to a gene: 12.

Regarding this clonotype: This may come from a read error, since a much larger clone is one base off. In DNA, the CDR3 is TGTGCCAGCAAGCAGACAGGCAGTTCACCCCTCCACTTT. Residues: CASKQTGSSPLHF. This chain connects TRBV12-3 or TRBV12-4 to TRBJ1-6, with D maybe TRBD1 (6 bases). The CDR3 runs 13 residues. Trimming stripped 7 bases from V and 9 bases from J, with 13 bases between.

This clonotype showed up many times. The V call is TRBV5-6, the J call TRBJ1-2; D might be TRBD1 (5 bases). CDR3 length equals 14 residues. V was cut by 3 bases and J by 1 base, with 10 bases left in between. The germline gives CDR1 SGHDT, CDR2 YYEEEE. The CDR3 is CASSSGTHNYGYTF. CDR3 sequence (DNA): TGTGCCAGCAGCTCCGGGACTCATAACTATGGCTACACCTTC.

The CDR3 region is CASSSRQGGNEQFF. DNA of the CDR3: TGTGCCAGCAGCTCCAGACAGGGCGGCAATGAGCAGTTCTTC. The chain links TRBV7-3 to TRBJ2-1, with 7 bases fitting TRBD1. Per the germline V gene, CDR1 is SGHTA and CDR2 is FQGTGA. CDR3 length: 14 residues. The ends lost 4 bases at V and 6 bases at J; junction bases unmatched: 6. Together with reference TRBV7-3 and TRBJ2-1, the CDR3 gives the full variable domain: GAGVSQTPSNKVTEKGKYVELRCDPISGHTALYWYRQSLGQGPEFLIYFQGTGAADDSGLPNDRFFAVRPEGSVSTLKIQRTERGDSAVYLCASSSRQGGNEQFFGPGTRLTVL.

This chain links TRBV5-1 with TRBJ2-5; the D gene could be TRBD1 or TRBD2 (5 bases each). The V end was cut by 3 bases, the J end by 2 bases, with 11 bases between. The length of the CDR3 is 14 residues. CDR1 is SGHRS, CDR2 YFSETQ, per germline. Here the CDR3 DNA reads TGCGCCAGCAGCTGGAACGGGGCGCAAGAGACCCAGTACTTC. Its translation is CASSWNGAQETQYF.

The chain employs TRBV4-3 and TRBJ2-1; TRBD2 is a possible D gene (5 bases). Germline CDR1 reads LGHNA; CDR2 reads YSLEER. This CDR3 is built from 16 residues. V lost 4 bases and J 0 bases, leaving 13 bases between the germline ends. The CDR3 DNA is TGCGCCAGCAGCCTCACGCCGGGGATCTCCTACAATGAGCAGTTCTTC. As protein: CASSLTPGISYNEQFF.

The genes are TRBV7-2 and TRBJ1-4; 9 bases are a match to TRBD1. Germline CDR1 SGHTA, CDR2 FQGNSA. This CDR3 is built from 16 residues. V gave up 0 bases and J gave up 7 bases; unmatched junction bases: 6. The CDR3 DNA reads TGTGCCAGCAGCTTAGCTACAGGGGGCGTTGGTGAAAAACTGTTTTTT. As protein: CASSLATGGVGEKLFF.

CDR3 residues: CASSATGLNTEAFF. Written as DNA, the CDR3 is TGCGCCAGTAGCGCAACAGGGTTGAACACTGAAGCTTTCTTT. The gene calls are TRBV5-1 and TRBJ1-1; D may be TRBD1 (6 bases). This CDR3 is built from 14 residues. The germline V and J ends were trimmed by 8 bases and 0 bases, with 14 bases remaining between them. CDR1 and CDR2 from the germline V gene are SGHRS and YFSETQ.

This clonotype was detected only a few times. The rearrangement uses TRBV5-6 and TRBJ1-2, with TRBD1 identical over 8 bases. This CDR3 has 13 amino acids. V shed 1 base, J shed 8 bases, and the junction held 4 bases outside the gene matches. Germline V gives CDR1 SGHDT, CDR2 YYEEEE. CDR3 protein: CASSLSGGAGYTF. CDR3 nucleotides: TGTGCCAGCAGCTTGTCAGGGGGCGCGGGCTACACCTTC.

A remark on this clonotype: A read error may explain this, as a much larger clone is one base away. This rearrangement joins TRBV6-5 to TRBJ2-6; D could derive from TRBD1 or TRBD2 (5 bases each). Germline assignment: CDR1 MNHEY and CDR2 SVGAGI. This CDR3 is 17 amino acids long. CDR3 sequence (DNA): TGTGCCAGCAGTTACTCCTCAGGGCGGGCTGGGGCCAACGTCCGGACTTTC. Translating it yields CASSYSSGRAGANVRTF.

The CDR3 spells CSASYGGVEDEKLFF. The CDR3 region has the DNA TGCAGTGCCTCCTACGGAGGGGTAGAAGATGAAAAACTGTTTTTT. This chain connects TRBV20-1 to TRBJ1-4; possible D gene TRBD1, 5 bases. The CDR3 has 15 amino acids. The germline CDR1 and CDR2 sequences are DFQATT and SNEGSKA (reference sequence). V gave up 6 bases and J gave up 6 bases, with 20 bases separating them.

V usage is TRBV30 and J usage is TRBJ2-3, with 13 nucleotides matching TRBD2. The CDR3 extends over 15 amino acids. J gave up 5 bases and V 4 bases, and 6 bases lay outside the gene matches. The V gene's germline CDR1 is GTSNPN and CDR2 SVGIG (reference sequence). The CDR3 reads CAWTAGLAGKDTQYF. The CDR3 nucleotides are TGTGCCTGGACCGCGGGACTAGCGGGGAAAGATACGCAGTATTTT.

The chain couples TRBV29-1 to TRBJ2-1, with D uncertain. Germline CDR1 reads SQVTM; CDR2 reads ANQGSEA. V lost 6 bases to trimming and J lost 0 bases, with 12 bases between them. This CDR3 spans 14 amino acids. This CDR3 reads CSVVDGSSYNEQFF. The CDR3 DNA is TGCAGCGTGGTAGACGGTAGCTCCTACAATGAGCAGTTCTTC.

The chain carries TRBV3-1 and TRBJ2-7, with no clear D. The CDR3 has 13 amino acids. The germline V gene has CDR1 LGHDT and CDR2 YNNKEL (reference sequence). V was cut by 3 bases and J by 7 bases, with 13 bases left in between. The CDR3 loop reads CASSQLRADEQYF. The CDR3 bases are TGTGCCAGCAGCCAGCTAAGGGCCGATGAGCAGTACTTC.

This clonotype was observed a handful of times. The V and J genes are TRBV6-2 or TRBV6-3 and TRBJ2-7, with D hard to call. Deletions cut 3 bases from V and 2 bases from J, with 8 bases between. CDR3 size: 13 residues. Germline V gives CDR1 MNHEY, CDR2 SVGEGT. CDR3 protein: CASSYERAYEQYF. The DNA of the CDR3 is TGTGCCAGCAGTTATGAAAGGGCCTACGAGCAGTACTTC.

This sequence joins TRBV7-8 and TRBJ2-1, with 8 bases aligning to TRBD2. The junction had 20 bases not matched to a gene; V was cut back by 4 bases and J by 9 bases. The CDR3 spans 18 residues. Looked up from germline, CDR1 is SGHVS and CDR2 is FQNEAQ. CDR3 loop: CASSSQIIAGIRPGEQFF. As DNA, the CDR3 is TGTGCCAGCAGCTCGCAAATTATAGCGGGAATCAGACCCGGTGAGCAGTTCTTC.

Ten or more counts support this clonotype. The chain employs TRBV28 and TRBJ2-7; 9 bases match TRBD1. Looked up from germline, CDR1 is MDHEN and CDR2 is SYDVKM. V was pared by 8 bases and J by 5 bases, with 10 bases of the junction left unmatched. This CDR3 is built from 14 residues. Here the CDR3 reads CASQARDRAHEQYF. DNA of the CDR3: TGTGCCAGCCAGGCTCGGGACAGGGCCCACGAGCAGTACTTC.

This clonotype was detected a few times. A much larger clonotype is one base distant, so this may be a read error. This sequence joins TRBV10-3 and TRBJ2-3, with D possibly matching TRBD2 (6 bases). CDR3 size: 14 residues. Germline V gene sequence: CDR1 ENHRY, CDR2 SYGVKD. Trimming shortened V by 6 bases and J by 0 bases, and 10 bases separated the two germline ends. This chain's CDR3 is CAIRDRGSTDTQYF. CDR3 sequence (DNA): TGTGCCATCAGGGACCGGGGGAGCACAGATACGCAGTATTTT.

The sample holds a few counts of this clonotype. A much larger clone differs from this one at a single base, so this may be a read error. The genes are TRBV7-9 and TRBJ2-1; 7 nucleotides agree with TRBD1. The CDR3 consists of 14 residues. Per the germline V gene, CDR1 is SEHNR and CDR2 is FQNEAQ (reference sequence). V lost 4 bases to trimming and J lost 5 bases; unmatched junction nucleotides: 5. The CDR3 is CASSWGQKHNEQFF. The CDR3 region has the DNA TGTGCCAGCAGCTGGGGACAGAAGCACAATGAGCAGTTCTTC.

In its sample, this clonotype was seen many times. CDR3 sequence (DNA): TGTGCCAGCAGCCCCCGACTAGCGGGGGGTAGGAATGAGCAGTTCTTC. Residues: CASSPRLAGGRNEQFF. The chain links TRBV7-2 to TRBJ2-1, with TRBD2 matching 13 bases. The J segment lost 7 bases and the V segment lost 5 bases, leaving 8 bases of the junction unmatched. Germline loops: CDR1 SGHTA, CDR2 FQGNSA. The CDR3 extends over 16 amino acids. The full variable domain, completed using reference TRBV7-2 and TRBJ2-1, is GAGVSQSPSNKVTEKGKDVELRCDPISGHTALYWYRQSLGQGLEFLIYFQGNSAPDKSGLPSDRFSAERTGGSVSTLTIQRTQQEDSAVYLCASSPRLAGGRNEQFFGPGTRLTVL.

This clonotype showed up many times. This chain links TRBV4-1 with TRBJ2-6, with 8 bases fitting TRBD1. J lost 0 bases, V lost 3 bases, and 22 bases had no gene match. Germline values: CDR1 MGHRA, CDR2 YSYEKL. The CDR3 spans 23 residues. The DNA for the CDR3 is TGCGCCAGCAGCCATCCTTCATCGGGCAGGGGGCGCATCCCTAGCTCTGGGGCCAACGTCCTGACTTTC. Encoded protein: CASSHPSSGRGRIPSSGANVLTF.

This clonotype was found many times. The rearrangement uses TRBV3-1 and TRBJ2-1; D call uncertain. Germline V gene data show CDR1 as LGHDT and CDR2 as YNNKEL (reference sequence). V was trimmed by 5 bases and J by 4 bases, leaving 9 bases between them. CDR3 length: 13 residues. CDR3 in amino acids: CASSYRPYNEQFF. CDR3 DNA sequence: TGTGCCAGCAGCTACCGACCTTACAATGAGCAGTTCTTC.

The CDR3 here is CASSLVAGAPYF. In DNA, the CDR3 is TGTGCCAGCAGCTTGGTTGCGGGGGCTCCGTACTTC. The chain is built from TRBV7-2 and TRBJ2-4; possibly TRBD2 for D (7 bases). CDR1 and CDR2 from the germline V gene are SGHTA and FQGNSA. The length of the CDR3 is 12 residues. The V end was cut by 3 bases, the J end by 15 bases, with 15 bases between. The full variable domain, rest sourced from reference TRBV7-2 and TRBJ2-4, is GAGVSQSPSNKVTEKGKDVELRCDPISGHTALYWYRQSLGQGLEFLIYFQGNSAPDKSGLPSDRFSAERTGGSVSTLTIQRTQQEDSAVYLCASSLVAGAPYFGAGTRLSVL.